This record covers a single T cell receptor (beta chain). This sample was included in a study of blood T cell repertoires in COVID-19. Study-level background: PBMCs, B-cell-depleted T cells, or T cells were the source of the cDNA or gDNA that made up the material.

Original methodology: Reference gene primer amplification in the assay estimated nucleated cell counts. TCRdb's table, derived via immunoSEQ multiplex PCR, lists solely in-frame clones and lacks some. Clone size and V and J calls were adopted from that table, with D and trimming inferred from the DNA. The profile covers about 120,000 clones, with approximately 87% appearing a single time and about 8% taken by the ten largest. This CDR3 has 12 amino acids. Germline V gives CDR1 MNHEY, CDR2 SVGEGT. Deletions cut 5 bases from V and 7 bases from J, with 8 bases between. The chain has TRBV6-2 or TRBV6-3 and TRBJ1-4, with no clear D. The sample consisted of peripheral blood. The sequence was obtained from a man aged 65-85 years who had recovered from COVID-19. The DNA for the CDR3 is TGTGCCAGCAGTACGGTAGCTGAAAAACTGTTTTTT. This gives the protein CASSTVAEKLFF.